Listed below are T cell receptor beta chains from one sample, sequenced in a study of blood T cell repertoires in COVID-19. Sequencing used immunoSEQ multiplex PCR; TCRdb keeps in-frame clones, though not all of them. This table holds about 350,000 clones, 75% to 90% found once. Sequencing was performed on peripheral blood. The source of these receptors is a woman in her sixties or seventies with COVID-19, enrolled during active disease. CDR3s include the opening cysteine and the closing phenylalanine or tryptophan. Fields, in order: CDR3 DNA, CDR3 protein, V gene, clone size, D gene, J gene. The D gene is left open where the match is weak. Rows may omit the clone size; those that give it use once, few, many or a size class.

CDR3nt: TGTGCCAGCAGCCAATATACGTTAGGTACCCGACAGGACGAGCACTTC
CDR3aa: CASSQYTLGTRQDEHF
v_gene: TRBV3-1/TRBV3-2
abundance: few
d_gene: NA
j_gene: TRBJ2-7

CDR3nt: TGTGCCAGCAGCCCCCGTCCCGGGGGATATGGAAACACCATATATTTT
CDR3aa: CASSPRPGGYGNTIYF
v_gene: TRBV7-8
abundance: few
d_gene: NA
j_gene: TRBJ1-3

CDR3nt: TGTGCCAGCAGTGGGGCGAGCAGGAACACTGAAGCTTTCTTT
CDR3aa: CASSGASRNTEAFF
v_gene: TRBV6-2/TRBV6-3
abundance: NA
d_gene: NA
j_gene: TRBJ1-1

CDR3nt: TGTGCCTGGAGTGTAAGGAGGGGAGAGATCACCTTC
CDR3aa: CAWSVRRGEITF
v_gene: TRBV30
abundance: few
d_gene: NA
j_gene: TRBJ1-2

CDR3nt: TGCGCCAGCAGCTTGCTGGTGGGGGGGAATGAGCAGTTCTTC
CDR3aa: CASSLLVGGNEQFF
v_gene: TRBV5-1
abundance: NA
d_gene: TRBD2
j_gene: TRBJ2-1

CDR3nt: TGCGCCAGCAGCGCCGACACCACTAACTATGGCTACACCTTC
CDR3aa: CASSADTTNYGYTF
v_gene: TRBV5-1
abundance: NA
d_gene: NA
j_gene: TRBJ1-2

CDR3nt: TGTGCCAGCAGCTTGGGGTATGCGGGGGGAAACACCGGGGAGCTGTTTTTT
CDR3aa: CASSLGYAGGNTGELFF
v_gene: TRBV5-6
abundance: NA
d_gene: TRBD2
j_gene: TRBJ2-2

CDR3nt: TGTGCCCAGTGGGGCAGGGGTTGCACAGATACGCAGTATTTT
CDR3aa: CAQWGRGCTDTQYF
v_gene: TRBV7-3
abundance: NA
d_gene: NA
j_gene: TRBJ2-3

CDR3nt: TGTGCCAGCAGCAGAGACAGGGGGACTGAAGCTTTCTTT
CDR3aa: CASSRDRGTEAFF
v_gene: TRBV5-6
abundance: NA
d_gene: TRBD1
j_gene: TRBJ1-1

CDR3nt: TGTGCCAGCAGCGCCATCGGGACAGGGGGCGGCGCTTTCTTT
CDR3aa: CASSAIGTGGGAFF
v_gene: TRBV11-2
abundance: NA
d_gene: TRBD1
j_gene: TRBJ1-1

CDR3nt: TGCAGCGTTGTGGATTTCGGGGGGCGCTTAGGAAACACCATATATTTT
CDR3aa: CSVVDFGGRLGNTIYF
v_gene: TRBV29-1
abundance: NA
d_gene: NA
j_gene: TRBJ1-3

CDR3nt: TGTGCCAGCAGTTCCTTACAGGAATTTGCATCCTACGAGCAGTACTTC
CDR3aa: CASSSLQEFASYEQYF
v_gene: TRBV2
abundance: once
d_gene: NA
j_gene: TRBJ2-7

CDR3nt: TGTGCCAGCAGCGCCAGCAGGGAAAACTATGGCTACACCTTC
CDR3aa: CASSASRENYGYTF
v_gene: TRBV7-3
abundance: NA
d_gene: NA
j_gene: TRBJ1-2

CDR3nt: TGTGCCAGCATCAAGCAGGGGGCCGGCGGGGAGCTGTTTTTT
CDR3aa: CASIKQGAGGELFF
v_gene: TRBV13
abundance: NA
d_gene: TRBD1
j_gene: TRBJ2-2

CDR3nt: TGTGCCAGCAGCTTGAGTGGCGGCCCCACTGGGGCCAACGTCCTGACTTTC
CDR3aa: CASSLSGGPTGANVLTF
v_gene: TRBV5-8
abundance: NA
d_gene: NA
j_gene: TRBJ2-6

CDR3nt: TGTGCCAGCAGCCTGGGACTACCCCTCACAGATACGCAGTATTTT
CDR3aa: CASSLGLPLTDTQYF
v_gene: TRBV5-4
abundance: NA
d_gene: TRBD2
j_gene: TRBJ2-3

CDR3nt: TGTGCCAGCAGCAGCGTGAGGTGGAACACCATATATTTT
CDR3aa: CASSSVRWNTIYF
v_gene: TRBV5-5
abundance: NA
d_gene: NA
j_gene: TRBJ1-3

CDR3nt: TGTGCCAGCACCTTTGGGCAGGGCCAAGAGACCCAGTACTTC
CDR3aa: CASTFGQGQETQYF
v_gene: TRBV7-9
abundance: NA
d_gene: NA
j_gene: TRBJ2-5

CDR3nt: TGTGCCAGCAGCGTAGGGGGACAGGGAGCTCGTTATGGCTACACCTTC
CDR3aa: CASSVGGQGARYGYTF
v_gene: TRBV9
abundance: NA
d_gene: TRBD1
j_gene: TRBJ1-2

CDR3nt: TGCGCCAGCACCTCCGGGACATCTGGGAACAATGAGCAGTTCTTC
CDR3aa: CASTSGTSGNNEQFF
v_gene: TRBV10-1
abundance: NA
d_gene: NA
j_gene: TRBJ2-1

CDR3nt: TGCGCCAGCAGCCCGACCCCCAGGACAGGGAAGTCCTACGAGCAGTACTTC
CDR3aa: CASSPTPRTGKSYEQYF
v_gene: TRBV5-1
abundance: NA
d_gene: TRBD1
j_gene: TRBJ2-7

CDR3nt: TGTGCCAGCAGCGTAGGCGGGGGGGCCGACGAGCAGTACTTC
CDR3aa: CASSVGGGADEQYF
v_gene: TRBV9
abundance: NA
d_gene: TRBD2
j_gene: TRBJ2-7

CDR3nt: TGTGCCATCAGTGAGTCGGATACGCGGGTTGACTATGGCTACACCTTC
CDR3aa: CAISESDTRVDYGYTF
v_gene: TRBV10-3
abundance: once
d_gene: NA
j_gene: TRBJ1-2

CDR3nt: TGCGCCAGCAGCTTGGGGCAGGCTTACACCCTAGAGACCCAGTACTTC
CDR3aa: CASSLGQAYTLETQYF
v_gene: TRBV5-1
abundance: NA
d_gene: NA
j_gene: TRBJ2-5

CDR3nt: TGTGCCAGCAGCGTCCGGGAGGGGATTGCTCCGGAGACCCAGTACTTC
CDR3aa: CASSVREGIAPETQYF
v_gene: TRBV9
abundance: few
d_gene: TRBD2
j_gene: TRBJ2-5

CDR3nt: TGTGCCAGCAGCTTAGTGGCGGCAGCTGGCACAGATACGCAGTATTTT
CDR3aa: CASSLVAAAGTDTQYF
v_gene: TRBV7-2
abundance: NA
d_gene: NA
j_gene: TRBJ2-3

CDR3nt: TGTGCCAGTAGTTCTACGCGGTCGGTGGCCTATGGCTACACCTTC
CDR3aa: CASSSTRSVAYGYTF
v_gene: TRBV19
abundance: NA
d_gene: NA
j_gene: TRBJ1-2

CDR3nt: TGTGCCAGCAGCCAAGGGCCTTTTGACGAGCAGTACTTC
CDR3aa: CASSQGPFDEQYF
v_gene: TRBV3-1/TRBV3-2
abundance: NA
d_gene: NA
j_gene: TRBJ2-7

CDR3nt: TGTGCCAGCGCCCTGGCAGGGGGCACAGATACGCAGTATTTT
CDR3aa: CASALAGGTDTQYF
v_gene: TRBV27
abundance: few
d_gene: NA
j_gene: TRBJ2-3

CDR3nt: TGTGCCAGTATGGGGACTTATATGGACACTGAAGCTTTCTTT
CDR3aa: CASMGTYMDTEAFF
v_gene: TRBV19
abundance: few
d_gene: NA
j_gene: TRBJ1-1

CDR3nt: TGTGCCACCAGTGATTACAGGGGTCCACAGTTCTTC
CDR3aa: CATSDYRGPQFF
v_gene: TRBV24-1
abundance: NA
d_gene: TRBD1
j_gene: TRBJ2-1

CDR3nt: TGTGCCAGTAGTATAAACGGGCTCCAGGGGCGTGCAGATACGCAGTATTTT
CDR3aa: CASSINGLQGRADTQYF
v_gene: TRBV19
abundance: NA
d_gene: NA
j_gene: TRBJ2-3

CDR3nt: TGTGCCAGCAGCAACACAGGGGGCTGGAGCGAAAAACTGTTTTTT
CDR3aa: CASSNTGGWSEKLFF
v_gene: TRBV5-4
abundance: NA
d_gene: TRBD1
j_gene: TRBJ1-4

CDR3nt: TGCGCCAGCAGCTTGGGACAGGTCCGCACCGGGGAGCTGTTTTTT
CDR3aa: CASSLGQVRTGELFF
v_gene: TRBV5-1
abundance: NA
d_gene: NA
j_gene: TRBJ2-2

CDR3nt: TGCGCCAGCAGCGCCGAGTACCAGCGGGGTCCGACGACGGCCCAGTACTTC
CDR3aa: CASSAEYQRGPTTAQYF
v_gene: TRBV5-1
abundance: NA
d_gene: TRBD2
j_gene: TRBJ2-5

CDR3nt: TGTGCCACCAGTGATCCACCTAGTAGCGGGGGACCCTACGAGCAGTACTTC
CDR3aa: CATSDPPSSGGPYEQYF
v_gene: TRBV24-1
abundance: NA
d_gene: TRBD2
j_gene: TRBJ2-7

CDR3nt: TGTGCCAGCAGTTGGGGCAGGGCGGCCGGGGAGCTGTTTTTT
CDR3aa: CASSWGRAAGELFF
v_gene: TRBV27
abundance: few
d_gene: NA
j_gene: TRBJ2-2

CDR3nt: TGTGCCAGCTCACCCCCGGGACACTCAGTCGGAGGCTACACCTTC
CDR3aa: CASSPPGHSVGGYTF
v_gene: TRBV18
abundance: NA
d_gene: NA
j_gene: TRBJ1-2

CDR3nt: TGTGCCAGCAGCTTGCGAGGGCTTAGCTATGGCTACACCTTC
CDR3aa: CASSLRGLSYGYTF
v_gene: TRBV5-5
abundance: once
d_gene: NA
j_gene: TRBJ1-2

CDR3nt: TGTGCCAGCAGGAGGGACAACGGGGAGCTGTTTTTT
CDR3aa: CASRRDNGELFF
v_gene: TRBV5-5
abundance: once
d_gene: NA
j_gene: TRBJ2-2

CDR3nt: TGTGCCAGCATAAAAGGGATAGCGGGGGCGAACACCGGGGAGCTGTTTTTT
CDR3aa: CASIKGIAGANTGELFF
v_gene: TRBV9
abundance: NA
d_gene: TRBD2
j_gene: TRBJ2-2

CDR3nt: TGTGCCAGCCCCGGGGGAGATACGCAGTATTTT
CDR3aa: CASPGGDTQYF
v_gene: TRBV18
abundance: NA
d_gene: NA
j_gene: TRBJ2-3

CDR3nt: TGTGCCAGCAGCGTAGAGGGGGTGGGCACTGAAGCTTTCTTT
CDR3aa: CASSVEGVGTEAFF
v_gene: TRBV9
abundance: once
d_gene: NA
j_gene: TRBJ1-1

CDR3nt: TGTGCCAGCAGCGTAGAGGCTAGCGGGACCGGGGAGCAGTACTTC
CDR3aa: CASSVEASGTGEQYF
v_gene: TRBV9
abundance: NA
d_gene: TRBD2
j_gene: TRBJ2-7